These T cell receptor beta chains were read from a single sample in a study of OX40 agonist ivuxolimab in advanced cancers. Libraries were prepared by immunoSEQ multiplex PCR; TCRdb keeps only in-frame clonotypes and omits some of them. The sample lists around 74,000 clones, about 90% occurring once. This specimen consisted of CD4+ or CD8+ T cells sorted from blood, obtained in a trial of the OX40 agonist ivuxolimab. The receptors shown here come from an adult with an advanced solid tumor such as melanoma, head and neck, liver or kidney cancer. CDR3s include the opening cysteine and the closing phenylalanine or tryptophan. The D gene is left open where the match is weak. Expanded clones get a size class; other rows say once, few or many, or leave the size out.

clone_size | d_call | j_call | v_call | cdr3_aa | cdr3_nt
. | . | TRBJ1-4 | TRBV21-1 | CASSKAKGGKDEKLFF | TGTGCCAGCAGCAAAGCAAAGGGGGGAAAAGATGAAAAACTGTTTTTT
. | . | TRBJ1-5 | TRBV5-1 | CASSRGEGGNQPQHF | TGCGCCAGCAGCCGAGGAGAGGGTGGCAATCAGCCCCAGCATTTT
. | . | TRBJ1-2 | TRBV30 | CAWRGLGVRARGYTF | TGTGCCTGGAGGGGACTGGGAGTGAGGGCCCGTGGCTACACCTTC
. | . | TRBJ1-1 | TRBV29-1 | CSVDRANTEAFF | TGCAGCGTTGATCGGGCGAACACTGAAGCTTTCTTT
. | TRBD1 | TRBJ2-7 | TRBV19 | CASSARTGRLYEQYF | TGTGCCAGTAGTGCCCGGACAGGGAGGTTGTACGAGCAGTACTTC
few | TRBD2 | TRBJ2-7 | TRBV5-1 | CASSRTSEYEQYF | TGCGCCAGCTCTCGGACTAGCGAGTACGAGCAGTACTTC
. | . | TRBJ1-4 | TRBV27 | CANRGYTNEKLFF | TGTGCCAATCGGGGGTACACTAATGAAAAACTGTTTTTT
. | . | TRBJ1-2 | TRBV28 | CASSLGGADYGYTF | TGTGCCAGCAGTTTGGGGGGGGCAGACTATGGCTACACCTTC
. | . | TRBJ2-3 | TRBV6-5 | CASSYGAGSLTDTQYF | TGTGCCAGCAGTTACGGGGCAGGGAGCCTCACAGATACGCAGTATTTT
once | . | TRBJ2-2 | TRBV7-3 | CASSLGGHAGELFF | TGTGCCAGCAGCTTAGGGGGACACGCCGGGGAGCTGTTTTTT
. | . | TRBJ2-3 | TRBV29-1 | CSVEPNRADTQYF | TGCAGCGTTGAACCAAACAGGGCAGATACGCAGTATTTT
once | TRBD2 | TRBJ2-7 | TRBV27 | CASSLYPGGLEQYF | TGTGCCAGCAGTTTATATCCGGGAGGGCTCGAGCAGTACTTC
few | TRBD2 | TRBJ2-3 | TRBV19 | CASGTSGAFTDTQYF | TGTGCCTCGGGGACTAGCGGAGCGTTCACAGATACGCAGTATTTT
. | . | TRBJ2-3 | TRBV19 | CASSARYYGGDTQYF | TGTGCCAGTAGTGCCAGGTACTACGGAGGAGATACGCAGTATTTT
. | . | TRBJ1-2 | TRBV30 | CAWSVLWGLYGYTF | TGTGCCTGGAGTGTACTATGGGGGCTCTATGGCTACACCTTC
. | TRBD2 | TRBJ2-3 | TRBV4-1 | CASSQPPGTSGRARIDTQYF | TGCGCCAGCAGCCAACCACCCGGGACTAGCGGGAGGGCCCGTATAGATACGCAGTATTTT